Sequencing of this T cell receptor (beta chain) was carried out in a study of blood T cell repertoires in COVID-19. Overall study context: Spain, Italy and the United States supplied samples that represented acute and convalescent COVID-19. PBMCs, B-cell-depleted T cells, or T cells were the source of the cDNA or gDNA that made up the material.

In the study's own analysis: Reference gene primer amplification gave estimated nucleated cell counts. Using immunoSEQ multiplex PCR, the repertoire was profiled, and TCRdb retains in-frame clones only, with some absent. V and J calls and clone size are copied from that table; D and trimming were computed from the DNA. This sample has fewer than 60,000 clones, with roughly 77% found just once. There are 15 residues in the CDR3. Between the trimmed V and J ends, which lost 1 base and 2 bases, there was a span of 12 bases. Germline CDR1 is SGHRS and CDR2 is YFSETQ. Enrollment of patients from Seattle took place during active infection, with longitudinal follow-up.

The chain joins TRBV5-1 to TRBJ1-1; D perhaps matches TRBD1 (5 bases). This receptor was identified in a man in his fifties or sixties with COVID-19, enrolled during active disease. Sequences were obtained from peripheral blood. The CDR3 here is CASSLSQGTNTEAFF. The CDR3 region has the DNA TGCGCCAGCAGCTTGTCGCAGGGTACCAACACTGAAGCTTTCTTT.